This T cell receptor beta chain was profiled in a study of patients and donors after allogeneic stem cell transplantation. The CDR3 spans 14 residues. Trimming left V 2 bases short and J 4 bases short, with 11 bases between. Germline V lookup: CDR1 SQVTM, CDR2 ANQGSEA. TCRdb passed the RT-PCR reads through MiXCR, listing each CDR3 protein once. The data hold about 160,000 distinct CDR3 sequences, with approximately 37% observed a single time. J is TRBJ1-4 and V is TRBV29-1; D remains ambiguous. This TCR came from a human donor who was either an allogeneic HSCT recipient or a stem cell or donor lymphocyte infusion donor (not recorded which). It is not recorded whose cells these are; they may come from a transplant donor. The sequencing input was blood, either unsorted or a sorted T cell fraction (not recorded which). CDR3 DNA: TGCAGCGTTGAAACGCAGGCGGATAATGAAAAACTGTTTTTT. The encoded protein is CSVETQADNEKLFF.